The clone carrying this T cell receptor (beta chain) showed up many times. Its target is unknown. The CDR3 has 17 residues. Germline loops: CDR1 LNHDA, CDR2 SQIVND (reference sequence). V gave up 0 bases and J gave up 7 bases, with 18 bases separating them. This library used roughly 400 ng RNA and molecular barcoded adaptors spanning alpha/delta and beta/gamma chains. TCRdb redid the calling of the reads with MiXCR, one entry per CDR3 protein. The sample lists 35,000 to 45,000 distinct CDR3 sequences; roughly 15% were seen once. The data are from a study of read filtering for tumor transcriptome and immune sequencing. Study-level information: TCR-mapped reads were about 4 to 10.27 million with IR-seq versus about 75 to 1,400 with RNA-seq. Broader study findings: Approximately 79% of IR-seq clonotypes had a single read, yet these held about 3.5% of reads.

The chain couples TRBV19 to TRBJ2-2; D is perhaps TRBD2 (6 bases). The receptor was isolated from a donor aged 40 or older with multiple myeloma. Specimen: a population of CD138-negative cells sorted from bone marrow. CDR3 DNA sequence: TGTGCCAGTAGTATAGATCAAACTAGCCTTCTGAGCGGGGAGCTGTTTTTT. Translating gives CASSIDQTSLLSGELFF.